The 27 T cell receptor beta chains below all came from one sample that was sequenced in a study of T cell responses to AZD1222 COVID-19 vaccine. The protocol was immunoSEQ multiplex PCR, while the TCRdb copy is restricted to in-frame clones and leaves out a portion. This repertoire shows some 110,000 clones, roughly 86% found once; its top ten account for 17%. Material: peripheral blood, obtained 28 days after the second AZD1222 dose. These receptors all stem from an adult who received the AZD1222 COVID-19 vaccine.

This chain joins TRBV6-1 and TRBJ2-5; D not resolved. Trimming took 0 bases from V and 4 from J, leaving 6 bases between them. The CDR3 contains 13 residues. Germline-derived CDR1 and CDR2 are MNHNS and SASEGT. CDR3 sequence (DNA): TGTGCCAGCAGTGAAGCCTACGGAGAGACCCAGTACTTC. The encoded protein is CASSEAYGETQYF.

The V and J genes are TRBV30 and TRBJ2-3, with D perhaps matching TRBD2 (6 bases). Deletions cut 5 bases from V and 2 bases from J, with 17 bases between. The CDR3 sequence is 15 residues long. Germline lookup yields CDR1 GTSNPN and CDR2 SVGIG (reference sequence). CDR3 loop: CAWLGGLAPTDTQYF. CDR3 nucleotides: TGTGCCTGGCTGGGGGGTCTGGCACCCACAGATACGCAGTATTTT.

For this clone: Sequence at one end of the junction differs from germline and may be a read error. Other DNA sequences in the same sample also yield this CDR3. Here the CDR3 reads CATSRESAGQDTGELFF. CDR3 sequence (DNA): TGTGCCACCAGCAGAGAATCTGCGGGCCAGGACACCGGGGAACTGTTTTTT. The genes are TRBV15 and TRBJ2-2; D tentatively fits TRBD1 or TRBD2 (5 bases each). CDR1 is LNHNV, CDR2 YYDKDF, per germline (reference sequence). The CDR3 is made up of 17 amino acids.

The V gene is TRBV6-1, the J gene TRBJ1-2, with a tentative D call TRBD1 (5 bases). The CDR3 contains 13 residues. V dropped 3 bases and J dropped 8 bases, with 13 bases sitting between them. From germline, CDR1 is MNHNS and CDR2 SASEGT. The CDR3 loop is CASSEQGPKGYTF. The CDR3 nucleotides are TGTGCCAGCAGTGAGCAGGGTCCTAAAGGCTACACCTTC.

The rearrangement joins TRBV5-1 to TRBJ1-5; D remains unclear. This CDR3 has 13 amino acids. Germline CDR1 is SGHRS and CDR2 is YFSETQ. Deletions cut 4 bases from V and 7 bases from J, with 12 bases between. The CDR3 reads CASSPLVIQPQHF. As DNA, the CDR3 is TGCGCCAGCAGCCCTCTAGTAATACAGCCCCAGCATTTT.

This clone was seen a single time. The chain combines TRBV10-3 with TRBJ2-1; 11 nucleotides agree with TRBD2. The CDR3 has 14 residues. Germline CDR1 is ENHRY and CDR2 is SYGVKD. Germline trimming cut 6 bases from V and 9 bases from J; bases unmatched to any gene: 7. The CDR3 nucleotides read TGTGCCATCAGCCGTAGCGGGGGGGCCATTGAGCAGTTCTTC. It is translated as CAISRSGGAIEQFF.

This clone showed up just once. V usage is TRBV14 and J usage is TRBJ1-1; TRBD1 aligns across 7 bases. With V trimmed by 2 bases and J by 7 bases, 1 base remained unmatched. Germline CDR1 and CDR2: SGHDN and FVKESK. The CDR3 contains 12 residues. Here the CDR3 DNA reads TGTGCCAGCAGCCAAACAGGGGTTGAAGCTTTCTTT. Translation: CASSQTGVEAFF.

The rearrangement joins TRBV7-9 to TRBJ1-3, with D unresolved. CDR3 length: 15 residues. Trimming left V 1 base short and J 3 bases short, with 10 bases between. The germline V gene encodes CDR1 SEHNR and CDR2 FQNEAQ (reference sequence). The CDR3 DNA reads as TGTGCCAGCAGCTTAGGGGATCTGGGTGGAAACACCATATATTTT. Protein: CASSLGDLGGNTIYF.

The J gene is TRBJ2-5, the V gene TRBV2; D not resolved. With 6 bases removed from V and 2 bases from J, the gap between germline ends came to 4 bases. Germline lookup yields CDR1 SNHLY and CDR2 FYNNEI. The CDR3 runs to 11 residues. CDR3 in amino acids: CASRLQETQYF. The CDR3 DNA is TGTGCCAGCAGGCTACAAGAGACCCAGTACTTC. Using reference TRBV2 and TRBJ2-5 for the parts outside the CDR3, the full variable domain is EPEVTQTPSHQVTQMGQEVILRCVPISNHLYFYWYRQILGQKVEFLVSFYNNEISEKSEIFDDQFSVERPDGSNFTLKIRSTKLEDSAMYFCASRLQETQYFGPGTRLLVL.

The V and J genes are TRBV10-1 and TRBJ1-1, with D uncertain. Germline-derived CDR1 and CDR2 are WNHNN and SYGVQD (reference sequence). This CDR3 has 12 residues. The germline V and J ends were trimmed by 4 bases and 2 bases, with 5 bases remaining between them. DNA of the CDR3: TGCGCCAGCAGTGGACGAAACACTGAAGCTTTCTTT. It translates to CASSGRNTEAFF.

J is TRBJ2-3 and V is TRBV19; D unclear. Between the trimmed V and J ends, which lost 3 bases and 6 bases, there was a span of 19 bases. This CDR3 has 16 amino acids. Germline CDR1 is LNHDA and CDR2 is SQIVND (reference sequence). The CDR3 DNA follows: TGTGCCAGTAGTATGGTATTTAACCCAACACGGGATACGCAGTATTTT. Encoded protein: CASSMVFNPTRDTQYF. The variable domain in full, with the rest retrieved from reference TRBV19 and TRBJ2-3, is DGGITQSPKYLFRKEGQNVTLSCEQNLNHDAMYWYRQDPGQGLRLIYYSQIVNDFQKGDIAEGYSVSREKKESFPLTVTSAQKNPTAFYLCASSMVFNPTRDTQYFGPGTRLTVL.

The chain recombines TRBV5-4 with TRBJ1-2; D not certain. Germline-derived CDR1 and CDR2 are SGHNT and YYREEE (reference sequence). This CDR3 comprises 16 residues. The germline V and J ends were trimmed by 0 bases and 5 bases, with 17 bases remaining between them. The CDR3 coding sequence is TGTGCCAGCAGCTTGGCCCAGGCAGAGAAGCATTATGGCTACACCTTC. As protein: CASSLAQAEKHYGYTF.

The CDR3 spells CASSVEGDRNEQYF. CDR3 nucleotides: TGTGCCAGCAGCGTAGAGGGAGACAGGAATGAGCAGTACTTC. V is TRBV9 and J is TRBJ2-7, with D possibly TRBD1 on 6 matching bases. CDR1 and CDR2 (germline): SGDLS, YYNGEE. V lost 0 bases to trimming and J lost 7 bases, with 14 bases between them. CDR3 length: 14 amino acids.

A word on this clone: Other DNA variants within this sample encode the same CDR3. The CDR3 DNA reads as TGTGCCAGCAGTCTCAGGGGATACGAGCAGTACTTC. As protein: CASSLRGYEQYF. The chain joins TRBV28 to TRBJ2-7, with a weak D call TRBD1 (6 bases). Trimming stripped 5 bases from V and 4 bases from J, with 9 bases between. Germline lookup yields CDR1 MDHEN and CDR2 SYDVKM. This CDR3 contains 12 residues.

V and J are TRBV7-9 and TRBJ1-6; tentatively, D is TRBD1 (6 bases). With 5 bases removed from V and 7 bases from J, the gap between germline ends came to 18 bases. There are 16 residues in the CDR3. Per the germline V gene, CDR1 is SEHNR and CDR2 is FQNEAQ (reference sequence). In DNA, the CDR3 is TGTGCCAGCAGCAGGGGCCCAGGGGAAGTAAATTCACCCCTCCACTTT. It yields the protein CASSRGPGEVNSPLHF.

This chain links TRBV10-3 with TRBJ1-1; D unresolved. Trimming stripped 7 bases from V and 0 bases from J, with 9 bases between. The CDR3 runs to 13 residues. The V gene's germline CDR1 is ENHRY and CDR2 SYGVKD. CDR3 sequence (DNA): TGTGCCATCACCGTATCTTTGAACACTGAAGCTTTCTTT. Amino acids: CAITVSLNTEAFF.

This clone was observed a handful of times. J is TRBJ1-2 and V is TRBV27; perhaps TRBD1 as D (5 bases). V lost 4 bases and J 2 bases, leaving 14 bases between the germline ends. Germline V lookup: CDR1 MNHEY, CDR2 SMNVEV (reference sequence). The CDR3 spans 15 residues. Here the CDR3 DNA reads TGTGCCAGCAGTTCGGAGAGTCGGGGGAACTATGGCTACACCTTC. Amino acid sequence: CASSSESRGNYGYTF.

The chain couples TRBV5-5 to TRBJ2-5; D uncertain. This CDR3 comprises 13 residues. Germline values: CDR1 SGHKS, CDR2 YYEKEE (reference sequence). Deletions cut 2 bases from V and 4 bases from J, with 9 bases between. CDR3 sequence (DNA): TGTGCCAGCAGCTTACTTAGTATAGAGACCCAGTACTTC. This translates into CASSLLSIETQYF.

The chain has TRBV5-1 and TRBJ1-2, with 9 bases lining up with TRBD1. The junction had 4 bases not matched to a gene; V was cut back by 5 bases and J by 5 bases. Germline CDR1 SGHRS, CDR2 YFSETQ. This CDR3 region has 13 residues. This CDR3 reads CASRRDRVYGYTF. The CDR3 bases are TGCGCCAGCAGGCGGGACAGGGTTTATGGCTACACCTTC.

The CDR3 DNA is TGCGCCAGCAGCTTGACTAGCGGGATGACCGGGGAGCTGTTTTTT. It encodes CASSLTSGMTGELFF. The rearrangement uses TRBV5-1 and TRBJ2-2; 10 bases agree with TRBD2. Germline-derived CDR1 and CDR2 are SGHRS and YFSETQ. Trimming at V came to 1 base and at J to 5 bases, leaving 2 bases not matched to a gene. This CDR3 region has 15 residues.

J is TRBJ1-1 and V is TRBV6-1; 7 positions match TRBD1. J was trimmed by 7 bases and V by 3 bases; bases with no gene match: 8. Germline V gene lookup returns CDR1 MNHNS and CDR2 SASEGT. The CDR3 runs 14 residues. The CDR3 sequence is CASSEEQGLVEAFF. Here the CDR3 DNA reads TGTGCCAGCAGTGAGGAACAGGGGTTAGTTGAAGCTTTCTTT.

The J gene is TRBJ1-5, the V gene TRBV27; D remains ambiguous. V was shortened by 3 bases and J by 1 base, with 7 bases between the two germline ends. Per germline, CDR1 MNHEY and CDR2 SMNVEV (reference sequence). The CDR3 contains 14 residues. The CDR3 region is CASSFGRSNQPQHF. The CDR3 DNA reads as TGTGCCAGCAGTTTCGGGAGGAGCAATCAGCCCCAGCATTTT.

The V call is TRBV7-2, the J call TRBJ2-5; 8 nucleotides line up with TRBD1. V shed 2 bases and J 3 bases; nucleotides not matched to a gene: 5. Germline V gene data show CDR1 as SGHTA and CDR2 as FQGNSA. CDR3 length: 15 amino acids. The CDR3 loop reads CASSLFPGGEETQYF. CDR3 DNA sequence: TGTGCCAGCAGCTTATTTCCAGGGGGCGAAGAGACCCAGTACTTC.

The sample holds a few counts of this clone. This rearrangement joins TRBV10-3 to TRBJ1-5, with a weak D call TRBD1 (6 bases). The germline V gene encodes CDR1 ENHRY and CDR2 SYGVKD. V shed 0 bases and J shed 8 bases, with 14 bases lying between them. This CDR3 contains 15 residues. The CDR3 spells CAISESSGVVKPQHF. CDR3 sequence (DNA): TGTGCCATCAGTGAGTCGTCAGGGGTGGTTAAGCCCCAGCATTTT.

The V call is TRBV6-5, the J call TRBJ1-1; tentatively, D is TRBD1 (5 bases). Germline V gene data show CDR1 as MNHEY and CDR2 as SVGAGI. Trimming cost V 6 bases and J 0 bases, with 11 bases left between them. The CDR3 runs 14 residues. This chain's CDR3 is CASRGTDMNTEAFF. CDR3 DNA: TGTGCCAGCAGGGGGACGGACATGAACACTGAAGCTTTCTTT.

This sequence joins TRBV28 and TRBJ1-5; possibly TRBD1 for D (6 bases). Germline values: CDR1 MDHEN, CDR2 SYDVKM. The CDR3 is 18 amino acids. The V and J ends lost 4 bases and 2 bases respectively, with 21 bases between them. DNA for the CDR3: TGTGCCAGCAGTTCCAACCTCTACAGGGATCGTGGCAATCAGCCCCAGCATTTT. It translates to CASSSNLYRDRGNQPQHF.

The chain has TRBV7-9 and TRBJ2-7, with TRBD1 identical over 8 bases. CDR3 size: 16 residues. V shed 1 base and J 5 bases; nucleotides not matched to a gene: 10. Germline V gene lookup returns CDR1 SEHNR and CDR2 FQNEAQ (reference sequence). The CDR3 DNA sequence: TGTGCCAGCAGCTTAGTCTACGGACAGGGTCCCCACGAGCAGTACTTC. Its protein is CASSLVYGQGPHEQYF.